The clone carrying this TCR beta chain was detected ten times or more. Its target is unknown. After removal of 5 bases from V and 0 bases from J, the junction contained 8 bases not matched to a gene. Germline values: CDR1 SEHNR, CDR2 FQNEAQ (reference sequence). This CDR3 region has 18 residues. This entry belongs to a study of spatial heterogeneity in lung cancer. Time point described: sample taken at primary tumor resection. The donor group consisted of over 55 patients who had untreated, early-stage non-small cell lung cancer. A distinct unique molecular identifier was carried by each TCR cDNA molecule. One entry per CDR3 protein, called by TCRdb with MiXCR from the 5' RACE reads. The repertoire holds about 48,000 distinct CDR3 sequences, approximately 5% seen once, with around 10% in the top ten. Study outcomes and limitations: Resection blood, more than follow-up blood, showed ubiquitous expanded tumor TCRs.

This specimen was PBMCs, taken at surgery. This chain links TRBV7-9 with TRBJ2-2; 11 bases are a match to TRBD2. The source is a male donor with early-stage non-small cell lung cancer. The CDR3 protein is CASSPLAGGPPNTGELFF. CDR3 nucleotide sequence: TGTGCCAGCAGCCCGCTAGCGGGAGGACCCCCGAACACCGGGGAGCTGTTTTTT.